These 14 T cell receptor beta chains share one sample of origin, sequenced in a study of blood T cells in healthy people across ages (dated by TCRdb to about 2015). Preparation of the library involved 5' RACE. Sequencing was performed on an Illumina HiSeq 2500. A second PCR of roughly 6 to 12 cycles was performed with a sample-barcoded 5' primer and a J-beta primer mix. TCRdb trimmed the raw reads at Q25, called clones with MiXCR and kept productive beta chains. When rows share a CDR3 protein, they turn into one entry using the most common DNA and genes. This sample comprises 600,000 to 800,000 distinct CDR3 sequences, roughly half of them detected only once. The ten biggest clones cover approximately 13% of the sample. The sequencing sample was made of blood. The receptors come from an elderly woman in good health.

This clonotype was counted a few times. The chain couples TRBV18 to TRBJ2-5; D remains unclear. The CDR3 has 12 residues. V lost 2 bases and J 11 bases, leaving 12 bases between the germline ends. Germline V CDR1 and CDR2: KGHSH, LQKENI. The CDR3 DNA is TGTGCCAGCTCACCAGGGTACAATGAGCAGTACTTC. This sequence encodes CASSPGYNEQYF.

Worth noting for this clonotype: A read error may be the cause here, since a much bigger clone is one base away. This rearrangement joins TRBV7-2 to TRBJ1-2; 7 bases line up with TRBD1. Germline V gene lookup returns CDR1 SGHTA and CDR2 FQGNSA. The CDR3 spans 14 residues. V was pared by 4 bases and J by 8 bases, with 10 bases of the junction left unmatched. The CDR3 nucleotides read TGTACCAGCAGCTCCACCTCCGGGACAGAAGGCTACACCTTC. It translates to CTSSSTSGTEGYTF.

The chain is built from TRBV10-3 and TRBJ2-1; D is uncertain. Germline loops: CDR1 ENHRY, CDR2 SYGVKD. This CDR3 has 14 residues. V was trimmed by 8 bases and J by 4 bases, leaving 15 bases between them. The CDR3 region has the DNA TGTGCCATCGCGGCCCGAGAAGCATACAATGAGCAGTTCTTC. It yields the protein CAIAAREAYNEQFF.

V is TRBV7-9 and J is TRBJ1-2; possible D gene TRBD1, 5 bases. Trimming stripped 6 bases from V and 4 bases from J, with 21 bases between. CDR1 and CDR2 (germline): SEHNR, FQNEAQ (reference sequence). The length of the CDR3 is 16 residues. The CDR3 coding sequence is TGTGCCAGCAGGGCAACCCAGACAGTCACCACCTATGGCTACACCTTC. Translated: CASRATQTVTTYGYTF.

The sample holds one count of this clonotype. The V and J genes are TRBV5-1 and TRBJ2-2, with D uncertain. This CDR3 has 13 residues. Trimming removed 5 bases at V and 3 bases at J, with 8 bases between. The germline V gene encodes CDR1 SGHRS and CDR2 YFSETQ. Written as DNA, the CDR3 is TGCGCCAGCAGGGAACCTGACACCGGGGAGCTGTTTTTT. It specifies CASREPDTGELFF.

Remarks on this clonotype: This sequence may be a read error, since a much larger clone differs from it by one base. The chain combines TRBV18 with TRBJ2-3, with TRBD2 matching 11 bases. V shed 3 bases, J shed 8 bases, and the junction held 13 bases outside the gene matches. Per germline, CDR1 KGHSH and CDR2 LQKENI. This CDR3 has 17 residues. The CDR3 loop reads CASSPLAGGPAGGTQYF. DNA of the CDR3: TGTGCCAGCTCACCGCTAGCGGGGGGCCCCGCTGGAGGTACGCAGTATTTT.

The V call is TRBV10-3, the J call TRBJ1-5; 7 bases map to TRBD1. The CDR3 sequence is 13 residues long. Germline V gene sequence: CDR1 ENHRY, CDR2 SYGVKD. V trimming: 8 bases; J trimming: 6 bases; junction bases outside the gene matches: 7. CDR3 in amino acids: CAIPEGAGQPQHF. Written as DNA, the CDR3 is TGTGCCATCCCCGAGGGGGCTGGTCAGCCCCAGCATTTT.

In this sample, this clonotype turned up a few times. CDR3 nucleotides: TGTGCCAGCAGTTTAGTAGGGCTTAACTATGGCTACACCTTC. This sequence encodes CASSLVGLNYGYTF. The chain is built from TRBV12-3 or TRBV12-4 and TRBJ1-2; D is undetermined. The CDR3 sequence is 14 residues long. V lost 1 base and J lost 1, with 7 bases in between.

CDR3 protein: CASSVLTTWNEQFF. The CDR3 bases are TGTGCCAGCAGTGTTCTCACAACGTGGAATGAGCAGTTCTTC. The genes are TRBV2 and TRBJ2-1; D call uncertain. This CDR3 has 14 amino acids. V was clipped by 4 bases and J by 7 bases, with 14 bases between them. Germline CDR1 SNHLY, CDR2 FYNNEI.

V usage is TRBV6-2 or TRBV6-3 and J usage is TRBJ2-5; 9 bases fit TRBD2. This CDR3 contains 16 residues. Trimming cost V 0 bases and J 6 bases; bases outside gene matches: 8. The V gene's germline CDR1 is MNHEY and CDR2 SVGEGT. CDR3 residues: CASSYSRAGGPKTQYF. CDR3 nucleotides: TGTGCCAGCAGTTACTCGCGCGCGGGGGGGCCCAAGACCCAGTACTTC.

As regards this clonotype: It may be a read error: a sequence one base away is much more abundant. The V gene is TRBV7-2, the J gene TRBJ2-1; a weak D match, TRBD2 (6 bases). The J call may be in error: the DNA end matches TRBJ2-7 better. The length of the CDR3 is 15 residues. Germline V lookup: CDR1 SGHTA, CDR2 FQGNSA. DNA of the CDR3: TGTGCCAGCAGCTTACGACGGGAGCCCTACAATGAGCAGTACTTC. It codes for CASSLRREPYNEQYF.

This clonotype was seen only a few times. This may be a read error, as it is one base from a much larger clone. The chain is built from TRBV12-3 or TRBV12-4 and TRBJ2-5, with D perhaps matching TRBD2 (7 bases). The CDR3 loop spans 13 amino acids. Trimming took 1 base from V and 11 from J, leaving 14 bases between them. CDR3 sequence (DNA): TGTGCCAGCAGTTTAGTTCGGGGGGCTGAGCAGTACTTC. Its translation is CASSLVRGAEQYF.

Comments on this clonotype: Just one base apart from a much larger clone, this may be a read error. The V and J genes are TRBV20-1 and TRBJ2-1; 7 bases fit TRBD1. The J call may be incorrect, as the DNA end agrees better with TRBJ2-7. This CDR3 is 16 amino acids long. Germline CDR1 and CDR2: DFQATT and SNEGSKA (reference sequence). The CDR3 DNA follows: TGCAGTGCTAGAAACCAGAACAGGGGCTCCTACAATGAGCAGTACTTC. This codes for CSARNQNRGSYNEQYF.

V usage is TRBV28 and J usage is TRBJ2-3, with TRBD2 matching 7 bases. CDR3 size: 16 residues. Germline CDR1 MDHEN, CDR2 SYDVKM. Unmatched junction bases numbered 8, after V lost 2 bases and J lost 3 bases. The CDR3 protein is CASSLISGGSTDTQYF. DNA of the CDR3: TGTGCCAGCAGTTTAATAAGTGGCGGGAGTACAGATACGCAGTATTTT.